Reported below is one T cell receptor (beta chain). Tens of millions of PBMCs were counted before genomic DNA extraction. These data are taken from a study of shared clonotypes between healthy human individuals. With ten immunoSEQ deep assay plates, unsorted PBMC DNA underwent sequencing. Original data processing: With immunoSEQ giving junction-only sequences and no quality scores, filtering differed. TCRdb's copy holds only in-frame clones and misses some; the assay was immunoSEQ multiplex PCR. V and J calls and clone size are those listed in that table; D and trimming were worked out from the DNA. The sample lists about 560,000 clones; about 80% were seen once. CDR1 SGHRS and CDR2 YFSETQ come from the germline V gene. The junction had 3 bases not matched to a gene; V was cut back by 4 bases and J by 0 bases. CDR3 size: 16 residues.

Sequencing used PBMCs. The chain recombines TRBV5-1 with TRBJ2-3; TRBD2 agrees at 12 bases. The receptor comes from a woman aged 35 to 49 in good health. Some clones in this sample may be carry-over from other donors' samples. The DNA of the CDR3 is TGCGCCAGCAGCCCGGGACTAGCGGGCAGCACAGATACGCAGTATTTT. Translated: CASSPGLAGSTDTQYF.